A selection of T cell receptor beta chains follows, all from one sample in a study of beta chain features in type 1 diabetes. Method: immunoSEQ multiplex PCR; TCRdb's copy keeps in-frame clones and lacks some. The repertoire includes some 150,000 clones, 6.9% of them detected once, and 1.3% to 1.5% sits in the top ten. The sample taken for sequencing was central memory CD4+ T cells from blood. All receptors come from a woman between 25 and 40 years old in good health. Both conserved end residues are part of each CDR3. The D gene is left open where the match is weak. The size field is filled for only some rows; it gives once, few, many or a size class.

d_gene: TRBD1
j_gene: TRBJ2-1
abundance: .
v_gene: TRBV2
CDR3aa: CASSLDRGNEQFF
CDR3nt: TGTGCCAGCAGTCTGGACAGGGGAAATGAGCAGTTCTTC

d_gene: .
j_gene: TRBJ2-5
abundance: .
v_gene: TRBV6-1
CDR3aa: CASSKETRQETQYF
CDR3nt: TGTGCCAGCAGTAAAGAGACTAGGCAAGAGACCCAGTACTTC

d_gene: .
j_gene: TRBJ1-5
abundance: .
v_gene: TRBV16
CDR3aa: CASSQSRNQPQHF
CDR3nt: TGTGCCAGCAGCCAATCGAGAAATCAGCCCCAGCATTTT

d_gene: .
j_gene: TRBJ2-1
abundance: .
v_gene: TRBV2
CDR3aa: CASSEAYPTYNEQFF
CDR3nt: TGTGCCAGCAGTGAAGCCTACCCTACCTACAATGAGCAGTTCTTC

d_gene: TRBD2
j_gene: TRBJ2-1
abundance: .
v_gene: TRBV4-1
CDR3aa: CASSHVDLSGRNEQFF
CDR3nt: TGCGCCAGCAGCCATGTTGACCTTAGCGGGAGGAATGAGCAGTTCTTC

d_gene: TRBD2
j_gene: TRBJ2-5
abundance: few
v_gene: TRBV30
CDR3aa: CAWRGLAEETQYF
CDR3nt: TGTGCCTGGAGAGGCCTAGCGGAAGAGACCCAGTACTTC

d_gene: .
j_gene: TRBJ2-7
abundance: few
v_gene: TRBV29-1
CDR3aa: CSVGTDRSLNEQYF
CDR3nt: TGCAGCGTCGGCACAGACAGGTCCTTAAATGAGCAGTACTTC

d_gene: .
j_gene: TRBJ2-1
abundance: .
v_gene: TRBV7-3
CDR3aa: CASSLSPASSYNEQFF
CDR3nt: TGTGCCAGCAGCTTATCCCCTGCTAGCTCCTACAATGAGCAGTTCTTC

d_gene: TRBD1
j_gene: TRBJ1-1
abundance: few
v_gene: TRBV6-5
CDR3aa: CASNPPGGIGFEAFF
CDR3nt: TGTGCCAGCAACCCTCCAGGGGGCATCGGTTTTGAAGCTTTCTTT

d_gene: .
j_gene: TRBJ2-1
abundance: .
v_gene: TRBV6-4
CDR3aa: CASSASEGEQFF
CDR3nt: TGTGCCAGCAGTGCCTCGGAGGGGGAGCAGTTCTTC

d_gene: .
j_gene: TRBJ2-7
abundance: few
v_gene: TRBV30
CDR3aa: CAWSYRGGSYEQYF
CDR3nt: TGTGCCTGGAGTTACAGGGGGGGATCCTACGAGCAGTACTTC

d_gene: .
j_gene: TRBJ2-1
abundance: .
v_gene: TRBV28
CDR3aa: CASRRHRGGDEQFF
CDR3nt: TGTGCCAGCAGGCGTCACAGGGGAGGAGATGAGCAGTTCTTC

d_gene: TRBD2
j_gene: TRBJ2-7
abundance: .
v_gene: TRBV7-8
CDR3aa: CASSLTSGPYEQYF
CDR3nt: TGTGCCAGCAGCCTGACTAGCGGACCCTACGAGCAGTACTTC

d_gene: TRBD2
j_gene: TRBJ2-5
abundance: .
v_gene: TRBV5-1
CDR3aa: CASSAGLAGQETQYF
CDR3nt: TGCGCCAGCAGCGCGGGACTAGCGGGACAAGAGACCCAGTACTTC

d_gene: .
j_gene: TRBJ1-5
abundance: few
v_gene: TRBV9
CDR3aa: CASSVVGQPGQPQHF
CDR3nt: TGTGCCAGCAGCGTAGTGGGGCAGCCCGGGCAGCCCCAGCATTTT

d_gene: .
j_gene: TRBJ1-2
abundance: many
v_gene: TRBV7-2
CDR3aa: CASSLNTPTYGYTF
CDR3nt: TGTGCCAGCAGCTTAAACACCCCCACCTATGGCTACACCTTC

d_gene: .
j_gene: TRBJ2-5
abundance: .
v_gene: TRBV2
CDR3aa: CASSVLEETQYF
CDR3nt: TGTGCCAGCAGTGTCCTAGAAGAGACCCAGTACTTC

d_gene: .
j_gene: TRBJ2-3
abundance: many
v_gene: TRBV13
CDR3aa: CASSLGSGSGDTQYF
CDR3nt: TGTGCCAGCAGCTTAGGTAGCGGAAGTGGAGATACGCAGTATTTT

d_gene: TRBD1
j_gene: TRBJ1-1
abundance: .
v_gene: TRBV19
CDR3aa: CASIAPGTGVWAFF
CDR3nt: TGTGCCAGTATCGCCCCGGGGACAGGGGTGTGGGCTTTCTTT

d_gene: .
j_gene: TRBJ2-7
abundance: few
v_gene: TRBV6-5
CDR3aa: CAIKRTEDAYEQYF
CDR3nt: TGTGCCATCAAACGGACGGAGGATGCCTACGAGCAGTACTTC

d_gene: .
j_gene: TRBJ2-5
abundance: .
v_gene: TRBV5-4
CDR3aa: CASSLGRGPQETQYF
CDR3nt: TGTGCCAGCAGCTTGGGGAGGGGGCCCCAAGAGACCCAGTACTTC

d_gene: TRBD1
j_gene: TRBJ1-5
abundance: few
v_gene: TRBV6-4
CDR3aa: CASSEPRDRATNQPQHF
CDR3nt: TGTGCCAGCAGTGAACCCCGGGACAGGGCTACAAATCAGCCCCAGCATTTT

d_gene: .
j_gene: TRBJ2-7
abundance: many
v_gene: TRBV4-2
CDR3aa: CASSQDFQGYEQYF
CDR3nt: TGTGCCAGCAGCCAAGATTTTCAGGGGTACGAGCAGTACTTC

d_gene: .
j_gene: TRBJ2-3
abundance: many
v_gene: TRBV28
CDR3aa: CASSLFREQYF
CDR3nt: TGTGCCAGCAGTTTATTCAGGGAGCAGTATTTT

d_gene: TRBD1
j_gene: TRBJ1-2
abundance: few
v_gene: TRBV6-1
CDR3aa: CASSLDREYGYTF
CDR3nt: TGTGCCAGCAGCCTGGACAGGGAGTATGGCTACACCTTC

d_gene: TRBD2
j_gene: TRBJ2-7
abundance: .
v_gene: TRBV4-2
CDR3aa: CASSQDGTSGTYEQYF
CDR3nt: TGTGCCAGCAGCCAAGATGGGACTAGCGGAACCTACGAGCAGTACTTC

d_gene: TRBD2
j_gene: TRBJ2-5
abundance: .
v_gene: TRBV7-8
CDR3aa: CASSLLTLTSGYQETQYF
CDR3nt: TGTGCCAGCAGCTTACTTACCCTGACTAGCGGCTACCAAGAGACCCAGTACTTC

d_gene: .
j_gene: TRBJ1-5
abundance: few
v_gene: TRBV6-1
CDR3aa: CASSIQGTQHF
CDR3nt: TGTGCCAGCAGTATACAGGGTACCCAGCATTTT

d_gene: TRBD2
j_gene: TRBJ2-3
abundance: few
v_gene: TRBV2
CDR3aa: CASSDTSGSTDTQYF
CDR3nt: TGTGCCAGCAGTGATACTAGCGGTAGCACAGATACGCAGTATTTT

d_gene: TRBD1
j_gene: TRBJ2-1
abundance: .
v_gene: TRBV7-3
CDR3aa: CASSPTGGPLNEQFF
CDR3nt: TGTGCCAGCAGCCCGACAGGGGGCCCCCTCAATGAGCAGTTCTTC

d_gene: TRBD1
j_gene: TRBJ1-1
abundance: .
v_gene: TRBV10-3
CDR3aa: CAISEPGDSTEAFF
CDR3nt: TGTGCCATCAGTGAGCCTGGGGACAGCACTGAAGCTTTCTTT

d_gene: TRBD1
j_gene: TRBJ1-1
abundance: .
v_gene: TRBV19
CDR3aa: CASSIASGTVNTEAFF
CDR3nt: TGTGCCAGTAGTATAGCCTCCGGGACAGTCAACACTGAAGCTTTCTTT

d_gene: .
j_gene: TRBJ2-7
abundance: .
v_gene: TRBV4-3
CDR3aa: CASSQDTVSYEQYF
CDR3nt: TGCGCCAGCAGCCAAGATACAGTCTCCTACGAGCAGTACTTC

d_gene: TRBD2
j_gene: TRBJ2-7
abundance: many
v_gene: TRBV30
CDR3aa: CAWGEGLGQYF
CDR3nt: TGTGCCTGGGGGGAGGGGCTGGGGCAGTACTTC

d_gene: TRBD1
j_gene: TRBJ1-1
abundance: .
v_gene: TRBV5-6
CDR3aa: CASSLGAAGGESTEAFF
CDR3nt: TGTGCCAGCAGCTTGGGGGCGGCAGGGGGCGAAAGCACTGAAGCTTTCTTT

d_gene: .
j_gene: TRBJ2-5
abundance: many
v_gene: TRBV11-2
CDR3aa: CASSSSGPGTQYF
CDR3nt: TGTGCCAGCAGCTCGAGCGGGCCGGGGACCCAGTACTTC

d_gene: TRBD1
j_gene: TRBJ2-2
abundance: .
v_gene: TRBV13
CDR3aa: CASSWDRGNTGELFF
CDR3nt: TGTGCCAGCAGCTGGGACAGGGGGAACACCGGGGAGCTGTTTTTT

d_gene: .
j_gene: TRBJ1-5
abundance: .
v_gene: TRBV6-5
CDR3aa: CASSNTVGHQPQHF
CDR3nt: TGTGCCAGCAGCAATACGGTTGGTCATCAGCCCCAGCATTTT

d_gene: TRBD1
j_gene: TRBJ2-7
abundance: many
v_gene: TRBV27
CDR3aa: CASSVDRDRGEQYF
CDR3nt: TGTGCCAGCAGTGTTGACAGGGACCGAGGGGAGCAGTACTTC

d_gene: TRBD1
j_gene: TRBJ1-2
abundance: few
v_gene: TRBV7-9
CDR3aa: CASSLAGDRANYGYTF
CDR3nt: TGTGCCAGCAGCTTAGCGGGGGACAGGGCTAACTATGGCTACACCTTC

d_gene: .
j_gene: TRBJ2-3
abundance: few
v_gene: TRBV5-1
CDR3aa: CASSLAGAGTDTQYF
CDR3nt: TGCGCCAGCAGCTTGGCGGGAGCGGGCACAGATACGCAGTATTTT

d_gene: .
j_gene: TRBJ2-1
abundance: few
v_gene: TRBV7-2
CDR3aa: CASSLSLQGNEQFF
CDR3nt: TGTGCCAGCAGCCTATCCTTACAGGGCAATGAGCAGTTCTTC

d_gene: TRBD2
j_gene: TRBJ2-1
abundance: few
v_gene: TRBV7-3
CDR3aa: CASSLYEAGVGNEQFF
CDR3nt: TGTGCCAGCAGCTTATATGAGGCGGGAGTCGGAAATGAGCAGTTCTTC

d_gene: TRBD1
j_gene: TRBJ1-2
abundance: many
v_gene: TRBV27
CDR3aa: CASSRQGYFGYTF
CDR3nt: TGTGCCAGCAGTAGACAGGGTTATTTTGGCTACACCTTC

d_gene: .
j_gene: TRBJ1-5
abundance: few
v_gene: TRBV21-1
CDR3aa: CASSKARTLGGRNQPQHF
CDR3nt: TGTGCCAGCAGCAAAGCGCGGACTTTGGGGGGACGCAATCAGCCCCAGCATTTT

d_gene: .
j_gene: TRBJ2-7
abundance: .
v_gene: TRBV7-9
CDR3aa: CASSLRSGEQYF
CDR3nt: TGTGCCAGCAGCTTGCGGTCGGGCGAGCAGTACTTC

d_gene: .
j_gene: TRBJ1-1
abundance: .
v_gene: TRBV14
CDR3aa: CASSQEPVNTEAFF
CDR3nt: TGTGCCAGCAGCCAAGAACCAGTGAACACTGAAGCTTTCTTT

d_gene: .
j_gene: TRBJ1-2
abundance: few
v_gene: TRBV29-1
CDR3aa: CSVGGTGLGYGYTF
CDR3nt: TGCAGCGTTGGGGGAACAGGGTTGGGCTATGGCTACACCTTC

d_gene: .
j_gene: TRBJ1-1
abundance: few
v_gene: TRBV28
CDR3aa: CASSFGAYLNTEAFF
CDR3nt: TGTGCCAGCAGTTTTGGGGCGTACTTGAACACTGAAGCTTTCTTT

d_gene: TRBD2
j_gene: TRBJ2-3
abundance: few
v_gene: TRBV10-3
CDR3aa: CAISEVAGPVKTQYF
CDR3nt: TGTGCCATCAGTGAGGTAGCGGGCCCGGTAAAAACGCAGTATTTT

d_gene: TRBD1
j_gene: TRBJ1-1
abundance: .
v_gene: TRBV18
CDR3aa: CASSPPQGAPGTEAFF
CDR3nt: TGTGCCAGCTCACCACCACAGGGGGCGCCGGGAACTGAAGCTTTCTTT

d_gene: .
j_gene: TRBJ1-1
abundance: few
v_gene: TRBV6-5
CDR3aa: CASSYRVNTEAFF
CDR3nt: TGTGCCAGCAGTTACCGAGTGAACACTGAAGCTTTCTTT

d_gene: .
j_gene: TRBJ1-2
abundance: .
v_gene: TRBV7-9
CDR3aa: CASSLLQGGYTF
CDR3nt: TGTGCCAGCAGCTTACTACAGGGTGGCTACACCTTC

d_gene: .
j_gene: TRBJ2-7
abundance: few
v_gene: TRBV21-1
CDR3aa: CASSRRRDHAYEQYF
CDR3nt: TGTGCCAGCAGCAGAAGGAGGGACCACGCCTACGAGCAGTACTTC